A single sample is the source of the 15 T cell receptor beta chains below, sequenced in a study of monozygotic twins with inflammatory bowel disease. TCRdb reanalyzed the 5' RACE reads and collapses them to one entry per CDR3 protein, without DNA. The sample shows over 120,000 distinct CDR3 sequences, and 0.95% to 1.5% sits with its ten largest clones. Sequencing used blood. The receptors stem from a human donor with ulcerative colitis or Crohn's disease, or a healthy co-twin of an affected twin (not recorded which).

This chain links TRBV20-1 with TRBJ2-2; TCRdb's D call of TRBD2 is untestable without DNA. CDR1 is DFQATT, CDR2 SNEGSKA, per germline (reference sequence). CDR3 length: 20 residues. CDR3 amino acids: CSASEGGTSGTWVETGELFF.

The gene calls are TRBV27 and TRBJ1-2; TCRdb's assignment of TRBD1 cannot be checked, as there is no DNA. Germline values: CDR1 MNHEY, CDR2 SMNVEV (reference sequence). The CDR3 consists of 13 residues. CDR3 region: CASSFPGTGHYTF.

The chain is built from TRBV6-1 and TRBJ2-5; TCRdb returns TRBD1, unconfirmable since there is no DNA. Germline CDR1 reads MNHNS; CDR2 reads SASEGT. The CDR3 contains 16 residues. The CDR3 loop reads CASSEPGTGERETQYF.

The rearrangement joins TRBV2 to TRBJ2-2; with no DNA, the TCRdb D assignment of TRBD2 cannot be verified. Germline values: CDR1 SNHLY, CDR2 FYNNEI. The CDR3 runs to 15 residues. CDR3 sequence reads: CASSATSGGYEELFF.

The chain combines TRBV7-2 with TRBJ2-1; TCRdb indicates TRBD2, and absent DNA this call remains unverified. The germline V gene encodes CDR1 SGHTA and CDR2 FQGNSA. The CDR3 runs to 15 residues. The CDR3 here is CASSVGLANYNEQFF.

CDR3 residues: CSARKGDTEAFF. V usage is TRBV20-1 and J usage is TRBJ1-1. This CDR3 contains 12 residues. Germline V gene lookup returns CDR1 DFQATT and CDR2 SNEGSKA (reference sequence).

The CDR3 loop reads CASSVVPEVTYEQYF. V is TRBV9 and J is TRBJ2-7. This CDR3 is built from 15 residues. Germline V gene lookup returns CDR1 SGDLS and CDR2 YYNGEE. The full variable domain, with the rest looked up from reference TRBV9 and TRBJ2-7, is DSGVTQTPKHLITATGQRVTLRCSPRSGDLSVYWYQQSLDQGLQFLIQYYNGEERAKGNILERFSAQQFPDLHSELNLSSLELGDSALYFCASSVVPEVTYEQYFGPGTRLTVT.

The chain employs TRBV5-1 and TRBJ1-1. This CDR3 spans 15 amino acids. Germline V gene sequence: CDR1 SGHRS, CDR2 YFSETQ. Here the CDR3 reads CASSLVGGDSTEAFF.

J is TRBJ2-7 and V is TRBV5-6; TCRdb outputs TRBD1, but without DNA this stays unchecked. The germline V gene encodes CDR1 SGHDT and CDR2 YYEEEE. The CDR3 length is 12 residues. CDR3 residues: CASSRTGNEQYF.

V gene TRBV11-1 combines with J gene TRBJ1-1; with no DNA, the TCRdb D assignment of TRBD1 cannot be verified. CDR1 is SGHAT and CDR2 is FQDESV in the germline V gene (reference sequence). The CDR3 consists of 14 residues. CDR3: CASTRGGYGTEAFF.

This chain connects TRBV5-1 to TRBJ2-7. Germline V CDR1 and CDR2: SGHRS, YFSETQ. The length of the CDR3 is 12 residues. CDR3: CASSSTGPEQYF.

V gene TRBV5-1 combines with J gene TRBJ2-3; the TRBD2 assignment by TCRdb is unverifiable without DNA. Germline CDR1 reads SGHRS; CDR2 reads YFSETQ. This CDR3 has 15 residues. The CDR3 spells CASSPAGPGPDTQYF.

CDR3 protein: CASSSDSNYGYTF. The chain carries TRBV5-1 and TRBJ1-2; checking the TCRdb D call of TRBD1 is not possible without DNA. This CDR3 region has 13 residues. Germline V gives CDR1 SGHRS, CDR2 YFSETQ.

V and J are TRBV29-1 and TRBJ2-1; no DNA is available, so the TRBD1 call from TCRdb remains unchecked. Germline CDR1 reads SQVTM; CDR2 reads ANQGSEA. This CDR3 region has 12 residues. CDR3: CSGGGPVREQFF.

The chain links TRBV30 to TRBJ2-1; the D call of TRBD2 rests on TCRdb alone, since no DNA is present to check it. The CDR3 is 15 amino acids. Germline CDR1 reads GTSNPN; CDR2 reads SVGIG (reference sequence). The CDR3 here is CAWSVVAGGPGEQFF.